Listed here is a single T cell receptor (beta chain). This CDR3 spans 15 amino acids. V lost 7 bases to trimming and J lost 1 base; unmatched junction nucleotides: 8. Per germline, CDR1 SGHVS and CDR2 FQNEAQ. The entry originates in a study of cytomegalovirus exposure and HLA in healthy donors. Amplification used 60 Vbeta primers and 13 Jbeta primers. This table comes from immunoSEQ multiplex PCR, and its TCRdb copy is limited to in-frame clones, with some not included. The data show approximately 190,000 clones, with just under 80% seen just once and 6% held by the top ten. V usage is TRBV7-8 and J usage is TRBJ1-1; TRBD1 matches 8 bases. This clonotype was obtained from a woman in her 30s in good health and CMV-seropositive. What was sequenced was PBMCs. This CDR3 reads CASTLRGLENTEAFF. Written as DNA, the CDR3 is TGTGCCAGCACTCTCAGGGGGCTCGAGAACACTGAAGCTTTCTTT.